Listed below are T cell receptor beta chains from one sample, sequenced in a study of early T cells in non-severe SARS-CoV-2 infection. From the 5' RACE reads, TCRdb called clonotypes with MiXCR, one entry per CDR3 protein. The sample contains under 85,000 distinct CDR3 sequences, under 9.5% of which appear only once. Sequencing input: whole blood. Receptor source: an adult who was a healthcare worker with PCR-confirmed SARS-CoV-2 infection or an uninfected control (not recorded which). Both conserved end residues are part of each CDR3. D genes are given only for firm matches.

CDR3 length,V gene,J gene,D gene,CDR3 protein
13,TRBV6-6,TRBJ2-7,NA,CASSYSRNYEQYF
16,TRBV3-1,TRBJ2-5,TRBD2,CASSPTRLAGEETQYF
17,TRBV5-5,TRBJ1-2,NA,CASSLQGVGLNSYGYTF
15,TRBV11-1,TRBJ2-7,TRBD1,CASSVGTGYAHEQYF
14,TRBV5-5,TRBJ1-6,NA,CASFRVDGNSPLHF
14,TRBV7-2,TRBJ1-1,NA,CASSLQTANTEAFF
11,TRBV6-2/TRBV6-3,TRBJ2-3,NA,CAIDIGDTQYF
18,TRBV20-1,TRBJ2-3,TRBD2,CSAAPGLAGGASTDTQYF
14,TRBV4-2,TRBJ2-7,TRBD1,CASSQYQGAGEQYF
14,TRBV5-6,TRBJ2-7,NA,CASSLMGRGYEQYF
14,TRBV29-1,TRBJ2-6,NA,CSAQVSSGANVLTF
15,TRBV4-3,TRBJ2-1,NA,CASSQKDDGGNEQFF
13,TRBV7-2,TRBJ1-1,NA,CASSVPETTEAFF
13,TRBV18,TRBJ2-1,TRBD1,CASSPGQGGEQFF
15,TRBV19,TRBJ2-3,NA,CASSIEGGSTDTQYF
12,TRBV20-1,TRBJ2-3,NA,CSVRVTPVTQYF
19,TRBV3-1,TRBJ1-4,NA,CASSPTMTAPLPTNEKPFF
15,TRBV18,TRBJ2-6,NA,CASSPGVSGANVLTF
16,TRBV6-4,TRBJ1-1,NA,CASRPEGRGFNTEAFF
14,TRBV6-2/TRBV6-3,TRBJ2-2,NA,CASSLSRATGELFF
13,TRBV20-1,TRBJ2-3,NA,CSARDQFTDTQYF
15,TRBV4-3,TRBJ2-5,NA,CASSQVVAGAETQYF
15,TRBV9,TRBJ2-1,TRBD2,CASSPRDYSYNEQFF
17,TRBV11-1,TRBJ2-2,TRBD2,CASSALAGGIFTGELFF
12,TRBV11-3,TRBJ2-2,NA,CASSPVGGELFF
16,TRBV7-2,TRBJ2-5,TRBD1,CASSPPRQGSRETQYF
18,TRBV5-4,TRBJ2-3,TRBD2,CASSLGLPNSGNTDTQYF
14,TRBV29-1,TRBJ1-3,TRBD1,CSGGDSHSGNTIYF
15,TRBV19,TRBJ1-5,TRBD1,CASSPGGPGNQPQHF
15,TRBV3-1,TRBJ2-2,TRBD2,CASSFGRQNTGELFF
13,TRBV7-3,TRBJ2-3,TRBD1,CASTTGNTDTQYF
13,TRBV20-1,TRBJ1-1,TRBD1,CSARGQGVGEAFF
15,TRBV7-2,TRBJ2-3,TRBD2,CASSWVSGSEDTQYF
13,TRBV29-1,TRBJ2-7,NA,CSVVTAISYEQYF
20,TRBV7-9,TRBJ2-3,NA,CASSITFGRISSISTDTQYF
15,TRBV7-2,TRBJ2-1,TRBD2,CASRKGLARANEQFF
15,TRBV5-8,TRBJ1-1,NA,CASSLRGQGNTEAFF